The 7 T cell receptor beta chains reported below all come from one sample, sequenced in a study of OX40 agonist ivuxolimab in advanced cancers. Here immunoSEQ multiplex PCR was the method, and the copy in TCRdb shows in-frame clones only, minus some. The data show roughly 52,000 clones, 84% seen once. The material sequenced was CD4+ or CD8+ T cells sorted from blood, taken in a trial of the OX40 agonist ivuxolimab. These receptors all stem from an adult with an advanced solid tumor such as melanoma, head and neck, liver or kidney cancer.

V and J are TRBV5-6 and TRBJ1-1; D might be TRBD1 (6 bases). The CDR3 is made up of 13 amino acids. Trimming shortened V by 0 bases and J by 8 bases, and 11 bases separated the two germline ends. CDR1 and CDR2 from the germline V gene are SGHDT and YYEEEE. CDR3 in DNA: TGTGCCAGCAGCTTGGCCGGGACATCCGAAGCTTTCTTT. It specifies CASSLAGTSEAFF. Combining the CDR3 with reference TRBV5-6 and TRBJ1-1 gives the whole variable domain DAGVTQSPTHLIKTRGQQVTLRCSPKSGHDTVSWYQQALGQGPQFIFQYYEEEERQRGNFPDRFSGHQFPNYSSELNVNALLLGDSALYLCASSLAGTSEAFFGQGTRLTVV.

The CDR3 bases are TGTGCCAGCAGCCACACTAGCGGTTGGCCCTACGAGCAGTACTTC. It encodes CASSHTSGWPYEQYF. The chain carries TRBV13 and TRBJ2-7; TRBD2 matches at 8 bases. The CDR3 contains 15 residues. CDR1 is PRHDT and CDR2 is FYEKMQ in the germline V gene (reference sequence). V trimming: 5 bases; J trimming: 2 bases; junction bases outside the gene matches: 8.

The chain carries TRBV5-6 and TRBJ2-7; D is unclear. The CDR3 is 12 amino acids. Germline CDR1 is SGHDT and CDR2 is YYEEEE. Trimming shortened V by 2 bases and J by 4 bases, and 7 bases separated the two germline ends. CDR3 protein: CASSFWGYEQYF. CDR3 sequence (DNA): TGTGCCAGCAGCTTCTGGGGATACGAGCAGTACTTC.

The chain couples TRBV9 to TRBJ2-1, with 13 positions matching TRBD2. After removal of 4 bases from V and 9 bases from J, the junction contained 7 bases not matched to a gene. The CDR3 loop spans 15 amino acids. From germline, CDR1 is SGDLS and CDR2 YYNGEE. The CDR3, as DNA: TGTGCCAGCAGCCCCCGGACTAGCGGGAGTACTGAGCAGTTCTTC. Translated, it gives CASSPRTSGSTEQFF.

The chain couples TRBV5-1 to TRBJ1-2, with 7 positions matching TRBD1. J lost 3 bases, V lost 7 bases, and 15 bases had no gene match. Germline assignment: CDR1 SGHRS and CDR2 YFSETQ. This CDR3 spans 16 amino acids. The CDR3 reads CASPKPYSGTDYGYTF. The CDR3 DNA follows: TGCGCCAGCCCTAAGCCTTATTCCGGGACAGACTATGGCTACACCTTC.

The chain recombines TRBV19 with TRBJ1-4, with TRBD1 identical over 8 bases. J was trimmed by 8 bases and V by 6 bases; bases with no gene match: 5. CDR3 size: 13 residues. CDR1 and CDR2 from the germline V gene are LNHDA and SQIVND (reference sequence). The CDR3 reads CASSDRGREKLFF. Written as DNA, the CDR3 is TGTGCCAGTAGCGACAGGGGAAGGGAAAAACTGTTTTTT.

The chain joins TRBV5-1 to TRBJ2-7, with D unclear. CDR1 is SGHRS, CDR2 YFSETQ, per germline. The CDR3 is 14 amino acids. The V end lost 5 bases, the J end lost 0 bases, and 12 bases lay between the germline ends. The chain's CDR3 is CASRLQPSSYEQYF. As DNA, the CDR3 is TGCGCCAGCAGACTACAGCCGAGCTCCTACGAGCAGTACTTC.